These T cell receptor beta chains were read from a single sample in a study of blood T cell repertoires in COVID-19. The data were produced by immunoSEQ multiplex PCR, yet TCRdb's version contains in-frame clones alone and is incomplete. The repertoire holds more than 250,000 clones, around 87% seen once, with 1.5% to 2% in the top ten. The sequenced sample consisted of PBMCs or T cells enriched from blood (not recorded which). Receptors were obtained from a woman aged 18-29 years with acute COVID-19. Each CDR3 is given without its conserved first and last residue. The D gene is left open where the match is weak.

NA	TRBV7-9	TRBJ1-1	ASSSSLLGRGTEAF
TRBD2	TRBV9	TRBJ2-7	ASSLGTSGSNEQY
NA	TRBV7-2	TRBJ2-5	ASSSGLLSETQY
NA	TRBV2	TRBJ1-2	ASSGGQGPNYGYT
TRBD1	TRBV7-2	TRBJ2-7	ASSLVPGQGYEQY
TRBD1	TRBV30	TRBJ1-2	AWSTRDRVYGYT
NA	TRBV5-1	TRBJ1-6	ASSLAQGDSPLH
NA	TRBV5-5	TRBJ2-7	ASSPRDTNSYEQY
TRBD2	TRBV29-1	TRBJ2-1	SVEEARGEGQYEQF
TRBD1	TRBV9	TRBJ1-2	ASSLDILTGGYGYT
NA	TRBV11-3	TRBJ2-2	ASSLRRGPLGSGELF
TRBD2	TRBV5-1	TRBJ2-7	ASSLSLAGGYEQY
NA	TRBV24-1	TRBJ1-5	ATSDAHRGNQPQH
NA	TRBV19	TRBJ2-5	ASSIAGSVETQY
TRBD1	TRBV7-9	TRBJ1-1	ASSFRTGQNTEAF
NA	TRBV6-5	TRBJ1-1	ASSYVYRAGNTEAF